These 19 T cell receptor beta chains originate from one sample sequenced in a study of OX40 agonist ivuxolimab in advanced cancers. Sequencing was performed with immunoSEQ multiplex PCR; in TCRdb, only in-frame clones are kept and a portion is missing. This sample has about 60,000 clones, with 85% to 95% found just once. The sequences come from CD4+ or CD8+ T cells sorted from blood, collected in a trial of the OX40 agonist ivuxolimab. The receptors were gathered from an adult with an advanced solid tumor such as melanoma, head and neck, liver or kidney cancer.

This CDR3 reads CASSVTSGTDTQYF. In DNA, the CDR3 is TGTGCCAGCAGCGTAACTAGCGGGACAGATACGCAGTATTTT. This chain links TRBV6-4 with TRBJ2-3; 9 bases are a match to TRBD2. This CDR3 region has 14 residues. The V gene end was trimmed by 6 bases and the J gene end by 3 bases; junction bases not matched to a gene: 4. The germline gives CDR1 MRHNA, CDR2 SNTAGT.

The chain has TRBV4-1 and TRBJ2-1, with TRBD2 identical over 15 bases. Germline CDR1 reads MGHRA; CDR2 reads YSYEKL. CDR3 length: 15 residues. V lost 6 bases to trimming and J lost 7 bases; unmatched junction nucleotides: 4. CDR3 bases: TGCGCCAGCAGTCCCGGGACTAGCGGGAGGAATGAGCAGTTCTTC. Its translation is CASSPGTSGRNEQFF.

The CDR3 spells CASSTWSSYNEQFF. The CDR3 DNA reads as TGTGCCAGCAGCACTTGGTCCTCCTACAATGAGCAGTTCTTC. The rearrangement joins TRBV28 to TRBJ2-1; no firm D call. Germline-derived CDR1 and CDR2 are MDHEN and SYDVKM. The V end lost 6 bases, the J end lost 0 bases, and 9 bases lay between the germline ends. The CDR3 sequence is 14 residues long.

The CDR3 coding sequence is TGTGCCAGCAGTTCGCCTTTGGGTTCCTACGAGCAGTACTTC. It specifies CASSSPLGSYEQYF. The V call is TRBV28, the J call TRBJ2-7; D gene uncertain. V gave up 4 bases and J gave up 1 base, with 11 bases separating them. Germline assignment: CDR1 MDHEN and CDR2 SYDVKM. The CDR3 spans 14 residues. The full variable domain, completed using reference TRBV28 and TRBJ2-7, is DVKVTQSSRYLVKRTGEKVFLECVQDMDHENMFWYRQDPGLGLRLIYFSYDVKMKEKGDIPEGYSVSREKKERFSLILESASTNQTSMYLCASSSPLGSYEQYFGPGTRLTVT.

The chain recombines TRBV4-1 with TRBJ1-5, with 10 bases aligning to TRBD1. V shed 4 bases, J shed 6 bases, and the junction held 3 bases outside the gene matches. There are 14 residues in the CDR3. Germline V lookup: CDR1 MGHRA, CDR2 YSYEKL. The CDR3 region has the DNA TGCGCCAGCAGCCCGACAGGGGGCGGTCAGCCCCAGCATTTT. Protein: CASSPTGGGQPQHF.

The J gene is TRBJ2-2, the V gene TRBV28; 7 nucleotides match TRBD2. Germline CDR1 is MDHEN and CDR2 is SYDVKM. The CDR3 has 16 residues. With 5 bases clipped from V and 5 bases from J, the junction kept 11 bases outside the gene matches. The CDR3 loop is CASSAGRAIYTGELFF. As DNA, the CDR3 is TGTGCCAGCAGTGCTGGGAGGGCCATTTATACCGGGGAGCTGTTTTTT. Variable domain in full (rest from reference TRBV28 and TRBJ2-2): DVKVTQSSRYLVKRTGEKVFLECVQDMDHENMFWYRQDPGLGLRLIYFSYDVKMKEKGDIPEGYSVSREKKERFSLILESASTNQTSMYLCASSAGRAIYTGELFFGEGSRLTVL.

This clone was seen a single time. The V gene is TRBV7-3, the J gene TRBJ2-1, with 7 bases fitting TRBD2. Germline V gene sequence: CDR1 SGHTA, CDR2 FQGTGA. With V trimmed by 3 bases and J by 0 bases, 11 bases remained unmatched. The CDR3 loop spans 18 amino acids. CDR3 sequence reads: CASSFGGTKRSSYNEQFF. CDR3 nucleotides: TGTGCCAGCAGCTTTGGCGGGACTAAGAGGAGCTCCTACAATGAGCAGTTCTTC.

The CDR3 sequence: CASSLDSREQYF. CDR3 in DNA: TGTGCCAGCAGCTTAGACAGTCGTGAGCAGTATTTT. The V and J genes are TRBV11-2 and TRBJ2-3; D gene ambiguous. The CDR3 sequence is 12 residues long. Trimming shortened V by 0 bases and J by 11 bases, and 9 bases separated the two germline ends. Germline CDR1 is SGHAT and CDR2 is FQNNGV.

CDR3 in amino acids: CASSRGEGRDDQPQHF. The CDR3 nucleotides read TGTGCCAGCAGTCGTGGTGAAGGGAGGGACGATCAGCCCCAGCATTTT. This chain links TRBV2 with TRBJ1-5, with D maybe TRBD1 (5 bases). The germline V gene has CDR1 SNHLY and CDR2 FYNNEI. Trimming took off 5 bases at V and 5 bases at J, with 19 bases between the two ends. This CDR3 comprises 16 residues.

Only one count was recorded for this clone. V and J are TRBV27 and TRBJ2-3; the match to TRBD1 covers 8 bases. The CDR3 is made up of 17 amino acids. V lost 5 bases to trimming and J lost 3 bases; unmatched junction nucleotides: 13. Germline CDR1 reads MNHEY; CDR2 reads SMNVEV (reference sequence). The CDR3 DNA reads as TGTGCCAGCAGTAACCTTGGACAGGGACGGTGGACAGATACGCAGTATTTT. This codes for CASSNLGQGRWTDTQYF.

The chain is built from TRBV11-3 and TRBJ2-1, with 7 bases identical to TRBD2. The CDR3 covers 13 residues. V shed 5 bases, J shed 10 bases, and the junction held 8 bases outside the gene matches. Germline CDR1 is SGHNT and CDR2 is YENEEA. The CDR3 DNA follows: TGTGCCAGCAGCCCCCTAGCGGCCGGGGAGCAGTTCTTC. It specifies CASSPLAAGEQFF.

CDR3 DNA: TGTGCCAGCAGCTTTGAAAGTGAAAAACTGTTTTTT. As protein: CASSFESEKLFF. The gene calls are TRBV5-6 and TRBJ1-4; D uncertain. Trimming took off 2 bases at V and 7 bases at J, with 6 bases between the two ends. Germline-derived CDR1 and CDR2 are SGHDT and YYEEEE. This CDR3 has 12 amino acids.

V and J are TRBV4-1 and TRBJ2-7; TRBD1 might be the D (5 bases). Germline CDR1 and CDR2: MGHRA and YSYEKL. The CDR3 sequence is 14 residues long. Trimming shortened V by 3 bases and J by 3 bases, and 12 bases separated the two germline ends. This CDR3 reads CASSHLDSLYEQYF. Here the CDR3 DNA reads TGCGCCAGCAGCCACCTCGACAGCCTCTACGAGCAGTACTTC.

The rearrangement joins TRBV5-4 to TRBJ2-7; either TRBD1 or TRBD2 may supply D (5 bases each). The germline V gene has CDR1 SGHNT and CDR2 YYREEE (reference sequence). Trimming took off 2 bases at V and 0 bases at J, with 12 bases between the two ends. The CDR3 consists of 15 residues. The CDR3 spells CASSFGTLSSYEQYF. The CDR3 nucleotides are TGTGCCAGCAGCTTCGGGACCCTAAGCTCCTACGAGCAGTACTTC. Drawing the rest from reference TRBV5-4 and TRBJ2-7, the complete variable domain is ETGVTQSPTHLIKTRGQQVTLRCSSQSGHNTVSWYQQALGQGPQFIFQYYREEENGRGNFPPRFSGLQFPNYSSELNVNALELDDSALYLCASSFGTLSSYEQYFGPGTRLTVT.

V gene TRBV19 combines with J gene TRBJ1-2; D is unclear. V lost 7 bases and J 4 bases, leaving 16 bases between the germline ends. The CDR3 runs 14 residues. Germline assignment: CDR1 LNHDA and CDR2 SQIVND (reference sequence). This CDR3 reads CASTPTPGAYGYTF. The CDR3 DNA reads TGTGCCAGTACTCCAACCCCGGGCGCCTATGGCTACACCTTC. Looking up the rest from reference TRBV19 and TRBJ1-2 gives the full variable domain: DGGITQSPKYLFRKEGQNVTLSCEQNLNHDAMYWYRQDPGQGLRLIYYSQIVNDFQKGDIAEGYSVSREKKESFPLTVTSAQKNPTAFYLCASTPTPGAYGYTFGSGTRLTVV.

The CDR3 reads CASSMYDSTGQFF. Here the CDR3 DNA reads TGTGCCAGTAGTATGTACGACAGCACGGGGCAGTTCTTC. This rearrangement joins TRBV19 to TRBJ2-1, with a tentative D call TRBD1 (5 bases). Trimming left V 3 bases short and J 12 bases short, with 15 bases between. This CDR3 region has 13 residues. Germline CDR1 and CDR2: LNHDA and SQIVND (reference sequence).

In this sample, this clone turned up once. In DNA, the CDR3 is TGCGCCAGCAGTCCCGGGACAGGGGGGGACTCCTACAATGAGCAGTTCTTC. This codes for CASSPGTGGDSYNEQFF. The V and J genes are TRBV5-1 and TRBJ2-1; 11 bases match TRBD1. Unmatched junction bases numbered 7, after V lost 5 bases and J lost 0 bases. Germline V gene data show CDR1 as SGHRS and CDR2 as YFSETQ. CDR3 length: 17 amino acids.

This clone is deemed large. The chain couples TRBV5-1 to TRBJ2-2, with 8 positions matching TRBD1. CDR1 is SGHRS and CDR2 is YFSETQ in the germline V gene. V lost 6 bases to trimming and J lost 1 base; unmatched junction nucleotides: 5. The CDR3 extends over 15 amino acids. The CDR3 loop is CASTTGQGNTGELFF. CDR3 in DNA: TGCGCCAGCACCACCGGACAGGGGAACACCGGGGAGCTGTTTTTT.

The chain links TRBV6-1 to TRBJ2-1; a possible D gene is TRBD2 (5 bases). V was clipped by 6 bases and J by 3 bases, with 12 bases between them. CDR3 size: 14 residues. In germline, CDR1 is MNHNS, CDR2 SASEGT. The CDR3 here is CASRWDSVYNEQFF. In DNA form, the CDR3 reads TGTGCCAGCAGATGGGATAGCGTCTACAATGAGCAGTTCTTC.